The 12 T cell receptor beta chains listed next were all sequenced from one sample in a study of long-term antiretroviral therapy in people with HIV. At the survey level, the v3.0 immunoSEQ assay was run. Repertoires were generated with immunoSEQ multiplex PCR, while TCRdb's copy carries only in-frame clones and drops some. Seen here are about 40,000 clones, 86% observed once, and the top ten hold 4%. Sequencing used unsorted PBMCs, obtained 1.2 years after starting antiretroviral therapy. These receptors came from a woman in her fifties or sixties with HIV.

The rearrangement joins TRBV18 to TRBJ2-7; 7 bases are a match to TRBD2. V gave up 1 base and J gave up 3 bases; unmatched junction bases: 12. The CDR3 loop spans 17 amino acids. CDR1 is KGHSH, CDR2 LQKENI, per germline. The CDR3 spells CASSPRAGTTNFYEQYF. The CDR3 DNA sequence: TGTGCCAGCTCACCACGAGCGGGGACCACCAACTTCTACGAGCAGTACTTC.

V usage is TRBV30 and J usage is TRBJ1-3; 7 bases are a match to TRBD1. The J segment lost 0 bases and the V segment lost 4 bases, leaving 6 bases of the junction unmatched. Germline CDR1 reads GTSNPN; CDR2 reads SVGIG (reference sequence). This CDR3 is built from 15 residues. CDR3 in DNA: TGTGCCTGGACGGGACAGTTTTACTCTGGAAACACCATATATTTT. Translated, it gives CAWTGQFYSGNTIYF. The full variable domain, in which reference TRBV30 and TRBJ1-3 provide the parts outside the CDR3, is SQTIHQWPATLVQPVGSPLSLECTVEGTSNPNLYWYRQAAGRGLQLLFYSVGIGQISSEVPQNLSASRPQDRQFILSSKKLLLSDSGFYLCAWTGQFYSGNTIYFGEGSWLTVV.

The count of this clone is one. The CDR3 nucleotides are TGTGCCAGCAGCCGTCAGGGGGCTAACAATCAGCCCCAGCATTTT. Amino acid sequence: CASSRQGANNQPQHF. V and J are TRBV2 and TRBJ1-5; TRBD1 matches at 8 bases. Germline values: CDR1 SNHLY, CDR2 FYNNEI. V was pared by 6 bases and J by 3 bases, with 7 bases of the junction left unmatched. CDR3 length equals 15 residues.

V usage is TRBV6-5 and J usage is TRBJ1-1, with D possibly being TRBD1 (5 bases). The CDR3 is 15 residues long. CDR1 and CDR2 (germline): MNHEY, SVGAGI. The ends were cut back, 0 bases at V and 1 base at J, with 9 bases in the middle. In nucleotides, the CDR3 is TGTGCCAGCAGTTACTCGGCGGGGGGGAACACTGAAGCTTTCTTT. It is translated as CASSYSAGGNTEAFF.

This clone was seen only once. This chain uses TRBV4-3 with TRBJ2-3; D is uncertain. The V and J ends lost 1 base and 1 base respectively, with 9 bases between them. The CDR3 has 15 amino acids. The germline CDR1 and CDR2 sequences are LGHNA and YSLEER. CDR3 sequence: CASSQARTGTDTQYF. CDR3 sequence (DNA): TGCGCCAGCAGCCAAGCGAGAACGGGCACAGATACGCAGTATTTT.

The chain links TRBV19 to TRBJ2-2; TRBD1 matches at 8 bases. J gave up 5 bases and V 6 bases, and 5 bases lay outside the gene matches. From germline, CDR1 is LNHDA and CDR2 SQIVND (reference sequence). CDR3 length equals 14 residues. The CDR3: CASRTDRGTGELFF. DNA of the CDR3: TGTGCCAGTAGGACCGACAGGGGAACCGGGGAGCTGTTTTTT.

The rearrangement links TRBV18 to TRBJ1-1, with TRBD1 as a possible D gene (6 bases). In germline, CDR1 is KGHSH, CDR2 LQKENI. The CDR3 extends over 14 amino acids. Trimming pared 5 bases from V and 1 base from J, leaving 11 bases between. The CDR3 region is CASSAIGGNTEAFF. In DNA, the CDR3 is TGTGCCAGCTCAGCGATAGGGGGGAACACTGAAGCTTTCTTT.

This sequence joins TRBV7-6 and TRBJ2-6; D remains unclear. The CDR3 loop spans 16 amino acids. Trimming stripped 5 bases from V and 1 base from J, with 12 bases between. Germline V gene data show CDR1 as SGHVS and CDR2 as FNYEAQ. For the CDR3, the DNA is TGTGCCAGCAGCCAAAAAGACGGGTCTGGGGCCAACGTCCTGACTTTC. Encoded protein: CASSQKDGSGANVLTF.

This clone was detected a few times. CDR3 bases: TGTGCCAGCAGTATCATTTTAGGTGGCTACACCTTC. Its translation is CASSIILGGYTF. The genes are TRBV7-9 and TRBJ1-2; D gene uncertain. Trimming cost V 6 bases and J 7 bases, with 12 bases left between them. Germline V CDR1 and CDR2: SEHNR, FQNEAQ (reference sequence). This CDR3 has 12 amino acids.

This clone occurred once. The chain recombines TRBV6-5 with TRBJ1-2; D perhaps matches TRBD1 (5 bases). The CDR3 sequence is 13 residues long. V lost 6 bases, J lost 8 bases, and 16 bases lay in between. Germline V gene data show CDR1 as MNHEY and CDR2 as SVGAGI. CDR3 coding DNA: TGTGCCAGCAGAAACGTTGGGGGACGGGGCTACACCTTC. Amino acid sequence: CASRNVGGRGYTF.

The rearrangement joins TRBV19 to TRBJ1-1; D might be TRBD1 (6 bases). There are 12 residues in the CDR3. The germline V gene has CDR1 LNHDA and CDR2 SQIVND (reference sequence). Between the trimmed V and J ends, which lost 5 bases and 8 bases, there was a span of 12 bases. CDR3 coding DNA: TGTGCCAGTAGTGAAAACAGGGTGGAAGCTTTCTTT. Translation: CASSENRVEAFF.

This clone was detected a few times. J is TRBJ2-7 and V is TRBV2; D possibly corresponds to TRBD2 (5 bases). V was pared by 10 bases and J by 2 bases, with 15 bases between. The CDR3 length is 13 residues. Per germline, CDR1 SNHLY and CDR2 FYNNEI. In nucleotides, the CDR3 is TGTGCCACCGGGATCGGACCGGCCTACGAGCAGTACTTC. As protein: CATGIGPAYEQYF.